This TCR beta chain emerged from a study of control samples from healthy donors and cancer patients. The assay was immunoSEQ multiplex PCR, and TCRdb's table has in-frame clones only and misses some. The sample has some 65,000 clones, roughly 82% seen once; the top ten hold around 3%. Germline-derived CDR1 and CDR2 are KGHSH and LQKENI. CDR3 length: 15 residues. Trimming took off 4 bases at V and 5 bases at J, with 16 bases between the two ends. The TCR originated in a woman in her forties or fifties with lung cancer. The chain joins TRBV18 to TRBJ2-3; perhaps TRBD2 as D (5 bases). The sequencing sample was made of PBMCs. CDR3 DNA sequence: TGTGCCAGCTCACATGACTCCGCCGGGATAGATACGCAGTATTTT. This sequence encodes CASSHDSAGIDTQYF.